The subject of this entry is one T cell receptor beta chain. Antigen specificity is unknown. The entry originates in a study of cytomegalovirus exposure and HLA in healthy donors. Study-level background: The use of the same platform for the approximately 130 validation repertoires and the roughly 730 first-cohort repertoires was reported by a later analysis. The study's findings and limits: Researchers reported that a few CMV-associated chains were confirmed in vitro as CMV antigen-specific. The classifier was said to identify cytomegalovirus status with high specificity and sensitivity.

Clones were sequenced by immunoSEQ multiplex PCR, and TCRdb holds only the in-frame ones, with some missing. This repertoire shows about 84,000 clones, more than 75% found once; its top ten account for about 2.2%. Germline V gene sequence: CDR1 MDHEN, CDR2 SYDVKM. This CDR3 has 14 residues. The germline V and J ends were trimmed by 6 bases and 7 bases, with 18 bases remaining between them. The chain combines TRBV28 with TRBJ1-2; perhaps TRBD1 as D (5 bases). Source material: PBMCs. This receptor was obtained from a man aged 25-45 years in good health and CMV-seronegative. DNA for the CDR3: TGTGCCAGCAGCAAAGACAGATTGGCGCTTGGCTACACCTTC. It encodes CASSKDRLALGYTF.